Listed below are T cell receptor beta chains from one sample, sequenced in a study of T-cell reconstitution after alpha-beta-depleted transplantation in children. MiXCR, applied by TCRdb to the PCR reads, yields one record per CDR3 protein. The data contain about 1,000,000 distinct CDR3 sequences, about 29% of them seen just once; the ten biggest clones take up 28%. This sample comprised PBMCs, mostly from graft donor cells, obtained 360 days after TCRalphabeta/CD19-depleted stem cell transplant. These TCRs come from a boy younger than two who had a stem cell transplant for SCID, so the T cells may come from the graft donor. Both conserved end residues are part of each CDR3. The D gene is left open where the match is weak. Clone size, where shown, is once, few, many, or a class for clones that have expanded.

TRBJ2-1 | TRBV20-1 | few | TRBD2 | CSAPRGGAYNEQFF | TGCAGTGCCCCCCGGGGGGGCGCTTACAATGAGCAGTTCTTC
TRBJ2-1 | TRBV7-8 | . | TRBD2 | CASSTSGGFSYNEQFF | TGTGCCAGCAGCACAAGCGGGGGATTCTCCTACAATGAGCAGTTCTTC
TRBJ2-2 | TRBV27 | . | . | CASSRRTTNSGELFF | TGTGCCAGCAGTCGTCGGACAACAAATTCCGGGGAGCTGTTTTTT
TRBJ2-7 | TRBV5-5 | . | . | CASSLEGARSYEQYF | TGTGCCAGCAGCCTGGAGGGGGCGCGATCCTACGAGCAGTACTTC
TRBJ1-1 | TRBV18 | few | . | CASSQESRGYAAFF | TGTGCCAGCTCACAGGAGTCTAGGGGGTACGCAGCTTTCTTT
TRBJ2-7 | TRBV4-1 | . | TRBD2 | CASSQILAGSNEQYF | TGCGCCAGCAGCCAAATCTTAGCGGGGTCTAACGAGCAGTACTTC
TRBJ2-5 | TRBV20-1 | . | TRBD1 | CSAEQHYRGFGQETQYF | TGCAGTGCCGAGCAACACTACAGGGGTTTCGGGCAAGAGACCCAGTACTTC
TRBJ2-1 | TRBV5-1 | few | . | CASQVGALLHEQFF | TGCGCCAGCCAAGTTGGGGCTCTCCTGCATGAGCAGTTCTTC
TRBJ2-3 | TRBV28 | . | . | CASSPDAVGGTDTQYF | TGTGCCAGCAGCCCCGATGCTGTGGGGGGAACGGATACGCAGTATTTT
TRBJ2-7 | TRBV20-1 | few | TRBD2 | CSATTSGGRSYEQYF | TGCAGTGCCACTACTAGCGGGGGACGCTCCTACGAGCAGTACTTC
TRBJ1-3 | TRBV10-3 | . | . | CAISQGSGNTIYF | TGTGCCATCAGCCAGGGATCTGGAAACACCATATATTTT
TRBJ2-3 | TRBV7-2 | few | . | CASSTGEIGTDTQYF | TGTGCCAGCAGCACGGGGGAAATCGGCACAGATACGCAGTATTTT
TRBJ1-4 | TRBV13 | . | . | CASSPGLVNEKLFF | TGTGCCAGCAGCCCGGGACTTGTTAATGAAAAACTGTTTTTT
TRBJ2-5 | TRBV7-2 | . | . | CASSRGGIQETQYF | TGTGCCAGCAGCCGGGGAGGTATCCAAGAGACCCAGTACTTC
TRBJ2-5 | TRBV7-2 | . | . | CASSSQRVGTQETQYF | TGTGCCAGCAGCTCCCAAAGGGTGGGGACCCAAGAGACCCAGTACTTC
TRBJ1-2 | TRBV29-1 | . | TRBD1 | CSATTGGYGYTF | TGCAGCGCAACCACAGGGGGCTATGGCTACACCTTC
TRBJ2-6 | TRBV28 | . | . | CATGDATSGANVLTF | TGTGCCACTGGAGACGCGACCTCTGGGGCCAACGTCCTGACTTTC
TRBJ2-7 | TRBV12-3/TRBV12-4 | few | TRBD1 | CASSLSGGNSYEQYF | TGTGCCAGCAGTTTGTCAGGGGGAAACTCCTACGAGCAGTACTTC
TRBJ1-2 | TRBV7-2 | . | . | CASSLRTANYGYTF | TGTGCCAGCAGCTTACGGACCGCTAACTATGGCTACACCTTC
TRBJ2-5 | TRBV3-1 | . | . | CACSQEVTSTRRRTQYF | TGTGCCTGCAGCCAAGAGGTCACTAGCACCCGTCGACGAACCCAGTACTTC
TRBJ1-1 | TRBV29-1 | . | TRBD1 | CSVTRDRGTEAFF | TGCAGCGTTACCCGGGACAGGGGGACTGAAGCTTTCTTT
TRBJ2-5 | TRBV3-1 | . | . | CASSHSPQRETQYF | TGTGCCAGCAGCCACTCACCGCAGCGCGAGACCCAGTACTTC
TRBJ2-5 | TRBV6-5 | few | . | CASSYPHRDHQETQYF | TGTGCCAGCAGTTACCCACACCGGGACCACCAAGAGACCCAGTACTTC
TRBJ2-1 | TRBV20-1 | few | TRBD2 | CSAGNPAGGRREQFF | TGCAGTGCAGGGAATCCAGCGGGGGGGCGGCGTGAGCAGTTCTTC
TRBJ2-2 | TRBV10-2 | . | TRBD2 | CASSPILRGVTGELFF | TGCGCCAGCAGTCCCATCTTGCGGGGGGTCACCGGGGAGCTGTTTTTT
TRBJ2-3 | TRBV20-1 | few | . | CSARDGSNTDTQYF | TGCAGTGCTAGAGATGGGTCTAACACAGATACGCAGTATTTT
TRBJ2-7 | TRBV3-1 | many | . | CASSQLVGIEQYF | TGTGCCAGCAGCCAACTTGTGGGAATCGAGCAGTACTTC
TRBJ1-1 | TRBV29-1 | . | TRBD1 | CSVDRGPGTEAFF | TGCAGCGTAGACAGGGGGCCTGGCACTGAAGCTTTCTTT
TRBJ1-1 | TRBV11-2 | . | TRBD1 | CASTSDRGPTEAFF | TGTGCCAGCACCTCGGACAGGGGGCCCACTGAAGCTTTCTTT
TRBJ1-2 | TRBV10-3 | . | . | CATSLVPIPNYGYTF | TGTGCCACCTCCCTGGTGCCTATTCCTAACTATGGCTACACCTTC
TRBJ1-6 | TRBV5-4 | few | . | CASSFARVDSPLHF | TGTGCCAGCAGCTTCGCCAGGGTGGATTCACCCCTCCACTTT
TRBJ2-3 | TRBV4-1 | few | TRBD2 | CASSQDPIAGAGFYF | TGCGCCAGCAGCCAAGACCCTATAGCGGGGGCCGGGTTCTATTTT
TRBJ1-4 | TRBV4-1 | few | TRBD1 | CASSQMYRGNEKLFF | TGCGCCAGCAGCCAAATGTACAGGGGTAATGAAAAACTGTTTTTT
TRBJ1-5 | TRBV12-3/TRBV12-4 | few | TRBD1 | CASSPRGTGWFRPQHF | TGTGCCAGCAGTCCCCGAGGGACAGGGTGGTTTCGGCCCCAGCATTTT
TRBJ1-5 | TRBV20-1 | . | . | CSARRRAGANQPQHF | TGCAGTGCTAGACGCCGGGCAGGCGCGAATCAGCCCCAGCATTTT
TRBJ1-1 | TRBV10-1 | . | . | CASSPTPFGEVGFVNTEAFF | TGCGCCAGCAGTCCCACCCCCTTTGGGGAGGTGGGGTTCGTGAACACTGAAGCTTTCTTT
TRBJ1-5 | TRBV27 | many | . | CASSFRGSNQPQHF | TGTGCCAGCAGTTTCAGGGGAAGCAATCAGCCCCAGCATTTT
TRBJ2-7 | TRBV7-9 | . | . | CASSRDMRYEQYF | TGTGCCAGCAGCCGGGACATGCGTTACGAGCAGTACTTC
TRBJ2-1 | TRBV9 | few | . | CASSSGHLEQFF | TGTGCCAGCAGCTCGGGACACCTTGAGCAGTTCTTC
TRBJ2-5 | TRBV20-1 | . | TRBD2 | CSARDRGRGWETQYF | TGCAGTGCTAGAGATCGAGGGCGGGGGTGGGAGACCCAGTACTTC
TRBJ2-7 | TRBV6-5 | . | . | CASSYAGAPQYEQYF | TGTGCCAGCAGTTACGCGGGGGCGCCCCAATACGAGCAGTACTTC
TRBJ2-2 | TRBV25-1 | few | TRBD1 | CASSGGRTGNTGELFF | TGTGCCAGCAGTGGAGGCAGGACAGGGAACACCGGGGAGCTGTTTTTT